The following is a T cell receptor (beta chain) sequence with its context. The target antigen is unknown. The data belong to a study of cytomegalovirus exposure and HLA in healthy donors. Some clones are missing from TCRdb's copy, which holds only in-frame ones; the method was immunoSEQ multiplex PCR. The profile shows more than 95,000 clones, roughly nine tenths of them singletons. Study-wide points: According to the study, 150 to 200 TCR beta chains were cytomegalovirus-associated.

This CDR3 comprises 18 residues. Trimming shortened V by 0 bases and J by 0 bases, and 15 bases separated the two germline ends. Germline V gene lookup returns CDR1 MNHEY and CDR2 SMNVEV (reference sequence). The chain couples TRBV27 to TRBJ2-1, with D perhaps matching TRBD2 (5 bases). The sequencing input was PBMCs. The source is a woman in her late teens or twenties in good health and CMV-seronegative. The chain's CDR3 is CASSLSSPGRSSYNEQFF. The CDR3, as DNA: TGTGCCAGCAGTTTATCATCCCCTGGGAGAAGCTCCTACAATGAGCAGTTCTTC.